The 12 T cell receptor beta chains presented below share a single source sample, sequenced in a study of blood T cell repertoires in COVID-19 (dated by TCRdb to 2018 to 2021). Library creation used the immunoSEQ multiplex PCR assay. TCRdb carries this immuneACCESS record with in-frame sequences only. Its versions omit some clonotypes, under half of them owing to an unresolved V gene in the studies checked, with the rest unexplained. Counted in this sample were some 200,000 clones; around 84% of them appeared once. Of the sample, around 18% falls within the top ten clones. Sequenced: peripheral blood. All receptors derive from a woman older than 75 with active or convalescent COVID-19.

This chain uses TRBV5-4 with TRBJ2-7; the match to TRBD1 covers 9 bases. The CDR3 is made up of 16 amino acids. CDR1 SGHNT and CDR2 YYREEE come from the germline V gene (reference sequence). Trimming at V came to 0 bases and at J to 4 bases, leaving 8 bases not matched to a gene. Written as DNA, the CDR3 is TGTGCCAGCAGCTTGGGCTTCCGGGGACAGGGTTACGAGCAGTACTTC. It encodes CASSLGFRGQGYEQYF.

This clone was counted a few times. The chain is built from TRBV7-9 and TRBJ1-4; no firm D call. The CDR3 runs to 15 residues. Germline V gene data show CDR1 as SEHNR and CDR2 as FQNEAQ (reference sequence). V was pared by 1 base and J by 12 bases, with 18 bases between. The CDR3 here is CASSLVLSWASELFF. The CDR3 nucleotides are TGTGCCAGCAGCTTAGTCCTGAGTTGGGCATCGGAACTGTTTTTT.

The chain is built from TRBV12-3 or TRBV12-4 and TRBJ2-7; 11 bases map to TRBD2. V was clipped by 8 bases and J by 2 bases; unmatched bases: 2. This CDR3 has 13 residues. CDR3 nucleotides: TGTGCCAGCCGACTAGCGGGACCCTACGAGCAGTACTTC. Translation gives CASRLAGPYEQYF.

The gene calls are TRBV7-9 and TRBJ1-1, with TRBD1 matching over 9 bases. The ends lost 6 bases at V and 12 bases at J; junction bases unmatched: 14. This CDR3 is built from 14 residues. Germline CDR1 reads SEHNR; CDR2 reads FQNEAQ (reference sequence). CDR3 protein: CASSKPGQGSSTFF. In nucleotides, the CDR3 is TGTGCCAGCAGTAAACCGGGACAGGGAAGCTCAACTTTCTTT.

The CDR3 nucleotides read TGTGCCAGCAGCTTAAAGGGGGAGCGGCTGTTTTTT. Amino acids: CASSLKGERLFF. This chain links TRBV11-3 with TRBJ2-2; possible D gene TRBD1, 6 bases. The CDR3 loop spans 12 amino acids. Germline-derived CDR1 and CDR2 are SGHNT and YENEEA. Trimming took off 2 bases at V and 13 bases at J, with 11 bases between the two ends.

The gene calls are TRBV19 and TRBJ2-4; weak D call: TRBD1 (5 bases). Trimming pared 5 bases from V and 7 bases from J, leaving 9 bases between. Germline V gene data show CDR1 as LNHDA and CDR2 as SQIVND (reference sequence). The CDR3 has 12 residues. The DNA of the CDR3 is TGTGCCAGTAGTCGACCAGGGAACATTCAGTACTTC. This gives the protein CASSRPGNIQYF.

This clone was seen more than once but under ten times. The chain carries TRBV25-1 and TRBJ1-1; D is undetermined. Germline V gene sequence: CDR1 MGHDK, CDR2 SYGVNS. The CDR3 extends over 13 amino acids. V dropped 7 bases and J dropped 3 bases, with 12 bases sitting between them. The DNA for the CDR3 is TGTGCCAGCAAGCCTGTGCGCGACACTGAAGCTTTCTTT. Translating it yields CASKPVRDTEAFF.

This sequence joins TRBV9 and TRBJ2-3; 7 bases are a match to TRBD2. The CDR3 has 15 residues. Germline V gene lookup returns CDR1 SGDLS and CDR2 YYNGEE. Losses at the gene ends were 4 bases for V and 3 bases for J; bases not matched to a gene: 8. The DNA of the CDR3 is TGTGCCAGCAGCTCCCACGGGACTACTACAGATACGCAGTATTTT. The encoded protein is CASSSHGTTTDTQYF.

This clone showed up just once. The chain recombines TRBV30 with TRBJ2-5; D is perhaps TRBD1 (6 bases). Per germline, CDR1 GTSNPN and CDR2 SVGIG (reference sequence). Trimming removed 2 bases from V and 9 bases from J, with 16 bases in between. CDR3 length: 13 residues. The CDR3 DNA reads TGTGCCTGGAGTCCATTCCAGGGGACGGCCCAGTACTTC. Its protein product is CAWSPFQGTAQYF.

The CDR3 loop is CASSGGQGTSYEQYF. Here the CDR3 DNA reads TGCGCCAGCAGCGGAGGACAGGGGACCTCCTACGAGCAGTACTTC. The V and J genes are TRBV5-1 and TRBJ2-7; TRBD1 matches 9 bases. V lost 4 bases and J lost 0; bases outside the gene matches: 5. Germline loops: CDR1 SGHRS, CDR2 YFSETQ. The CDR3 totals 15 residues.

This chain uses TRBV5-4 with TRBJ2-3; the match to TRBD1 covers 9 bases. Germline V lookup: CDR1 SGHNT, CDR2 YYREEE (reference sequence). The J segment lost 3 bases and the V segment lost 5 bases, leaving 1 base of the junction unmatched. This CDR3 region has 13 residues. CDR3 in amino acids: CASSDRGTDTQYF. The CDR3 DNA reads as TGTGCCAGCAGTGACAGGGGGACAGATACGCAGTATTTT.

The chain couples TRBV3-1 (or the pseudogene TRBV3-2) to TRBJ1-2, with TRBD1 identical over 9 bases. Germline V CDR1 and CDR2: LGHDT, YNNKEL (reference sequence). The CDR3 extends over 16 amino acids. After removal of 2 bases from V and 4 bases from J, the junction contained 8 bases not matched to a gene. The CDR3 loop is CASSQNAGDRVYGYTF. In DNA form, the CDR3 reads TGTGCCAGCAGCCAAAACGCGGGGGACAGGGTCTATGGCTACACCTTC.